This TCR beta chain was sequenced in a study of CD8+ T cells in alopecia areata (dated by TCRdb to the late 2010s). Background for the entire study: The treated patients, all with moderate-to-severe alopecia areata, were enrolled in an open-label pilot trial of oral tofacitinib given at 5 to 10 mg twice daily. Tofacitinib was given for 6 to 18 months, followed by 6 months of follow-up off drug to assess delayed response and recurrence. In both human patients and the C3H/HeJ mouse model, the study applied high-throughput TCRbeta sequencing to look at T cell clonal expansion in alopecia areata. In humans, TCRbeta sequencing was performed on scalp tissue and on sorted CD4+ and CD8+ peripheral blood T cells from healthy controls and from patients with patchy or totalis/universalis alopecia areata. Patients on tofacitinib were biopsied at baseline and after 4 and 24 weeks of treatment, and several of the patients also had a later scalp biopsy. Scalp clonality was compared among normal scalp (n=4), patchy alopecia areata scalp (n=8), and alopecia totalis/universalis scalp (n=8). RNA was obtained with the PAXgene miRNA kit for fixed scalp, the miRNeasy kit for PBMCs, and the RNeasy kit for mouse skin. Amplification of TCRbeta CDR3 regions was done by immunoSEQ multiplex PCR using 35 Vbeta forward primers and 13 Jbeta reverse primers.

Results the study describes overall, beyond this receptor: Shared TCR sequences between patients were less evident than in mice, which may be partly attributable to HLA diversity in the patient population. Compared with normal scalp, lesional scalp had higher clonality and more expanded CD8+ clones, particularly in alopecia totalis/universalis, a pattern that suggests antigenic drive. Resident alphabeta T cells in normal human skin are also sequenced, complicating scalp TCR repertoire analysis, unlike mouse skin dominated by gammadelta T cells.

The method behind the library was the immunoSEQ multiplex PCR assay. RNA was extracted from all samples and reverse transcribed into cDNA as template for TCR sequencing. First-strand cDNA was synthesized with SuperScript III using a 2:1 mix of oligo-dT and random hexamers. Amplification bias was assessed with a synthetic immune receptor repertoire, and residual bias was removed computationally. The source study handled its data this way. Raw reads were preprocessed to remove errors, and CDR3 was defined according to IMGT conventions as the region from the conserved cysteine to phenylalanine. Clonality was computed by normalizing Shannon entropy by log2 of the number of productive unique TCRs and subtracting the result from 1. Scalp TCRbeta sequences were cross-referenced with sorted blood CD4 and CD8 repertoires so that the CD4 or CD8 identity of scalp clones could be inferred. TCRdb holds this immuneACCESS table with in-frame rearrangements only. Some clones are missing; in checked studies, unresolved V genes explain under half, and the rest has no known cause. V and J calls and clone size follow that table, whereas D and trimming were derived from the DNA. The sample table contains more than 200,000 clones; only one count was recorded for under 70% of them. The ten top clones hold around 1.2% of the sample.

The sample holds one count of this clone. Its target antigen remains unknown. There are no base qualities to consult, and no much larger clone falls within one base. From the germline V gene, CDR1 is SGHVS and CDR2 is FNYEAQ. At the junction V is shortened by 1 base and J by 2 bases; bases outside the gene matches: 7. Taken from cysteine to phenylalanine, the CDR3 has 17 residues. Here the CDR3 DNA is all that survives: 51 bases in frame from base 1. The sample's time point label, decoded: baseline before oral tofacitinib. Peripheral blood and lesional scalp punch biopsies were obtained from patients with alopecia areata. PBMCs were isolated by density centrifugation and stained for CD3, CD4 and CD8, and CD4+ and CD8+ T cells were sorted on a FACSAria.

The sequence came from a human donor with alopecia areata. The sample in question was CD4+ T cells sorted from blood, obtained at week 0. The V and J segments used are TRBV7-6 and TRBJ2-2; TRBD1 fits 7 bases in the junction. The CDR3 here reads CASSLGRQGSNTGELFF. The nucleotide sequence is TGTGCCAGCAGCTTAGGGAGACAGGGCTCTAACACCGGGGAGCTGTTTTTT.